This passage covers 11 T cell receptor beta chains from one sample sequenced in a study of blood T cell repertoires in COVID-19. Clones were read by immunoSEQ multiplex PCR, and TCRdb kept only the in-frame ones, dropping some. This table has fewer than 250,000 clones, approximately 84% appearing once. The sequenced material came from peripheral blood. Receptors originate from a woman aged 65 to 85 with active or convalescent COVID-19.

The V gene is TRBV5-1, the J gene TRBJ1-1; tentative D call: TRBD1 (6 bases). There are 14 residues in the CDR3. The germline V gene has CDR1 SGHRS and CDR2 YFSETQ. The germline V and J ends were trimmed by 2 bases and 5 bases, with 13 bases remaining between them. For the CDR3, the DNA is TGCGCCAGCAGCTTAGACCCTCAGGGGACTGAAGCTTTCTTT. Translated: CASSLDPQGTEAFF.

The chain uses TRBV7-8 and TRBJ2-3, with 9 positions matching TRBD2. J was trimmed by 7 bases and V by 2 bases; bases with no gene match: 10. The germline V gene encodes CDR1 SGHVS and CDR2 FQNEAQ. The length of the CDR3 is 16 residues. Here the CDR3 reads CASSLRAGGGGYTQYF. The CDR3 region has the DNA TGTGCCAGCAGCTTACGAGCGGGAGGAGGCGGGTATACGCAGTATTTT.

This clone has a count of ten or more. The chain combines TRBV30 with TRBJ2-7; possibly TRBD1 for D (5 bases). The germline gives CDR1 GTSNPN, CDR2 SVGIG (reference sequence). Trimming took 4 bases from V and 6 from J, leaving 19 bases between them. The length of the CDR3 is 14 residues. The CDR3 DNA reads TGTGCCTGGACCGCCGGTTTTGGGGCTCTCGAGCAGTACTTC. It codes for CAWTAGFGALEQYF.

The chain employs TRBV7-3 and TRBJ2-5; D is perhaps TRBD1 (7 bases). This CDR3 region has 15 residues. Trimming removed 0 bases from V and 5 bases from J, with 13 bases in between. Germline-derived CDR1 and CDR2 are SGHTA and FQGTGA. The CDR3 DNA reads TGTGCCAGCAGCTTAACTGGGGACAGCGGGGAGACCCAGTACTTC. Translating it yields CASSLTGDSGETQYF.

V and J are TRBV19 and TRBJ2-7, with TRBD1 matching 10 bases. The CDR3 has 16 amino acids. V lost 6 bases to trimming and J lost 3 bases; unmatched junction nucleotides: 11. The germline CDR1 and CDR2 sequences are LNHDA and SQIVND (reference sequence). The CDR3 reads CASSLPGTGAHYEQYF. In DNA, the CDR3 is TGTGCCAGTAGCCTCCCTGGGACAGGGGCTCACTACGAGCAGTACTTC.

The J gene is TRBJ2-4, the V gene TRBV2, with 10 bases lining up with TRBD1. Germline V gives CDR1 SNHLY, CDR2 FYNNEI. The CDR3 is 14 amino acids. The ends lost 5 bases at V and 8 bases at J; junction bases unmatched: 6. CDR3 sequence: CASSRQGANDIQYF. The CDR3 DNA is TGTGCCAGCAGTCGACAGGGGGCTAACGACATTCAGTACTTC.

This clone was seen once. The chain is built from TRBV19 and TRBJ2-3; 9 bases map to TRBD1. Per the germline V gene, CDR1 is LNHDA and CDR2 is SQIVND (reference sequence). The junction had 6 bases not matched to a gene; V was cut back by 7 bases and J by 1 base. This CDR3 is built from 15 residues. CDR3 DNA: TGTGCCAGTATGAAGACAGGGGGGGGCACAGATACGCAGTATTTT. This translates into CASMKTGGGTDTQYF.

The chain joins TRBV5-1 to TRBJ2-5, with 13 bases aligning to TRBD2. With 4 bases clipped from V and 5 bases from J, the junction kept 5 bases outside the gene matches. CDR3 length equals 15 residues. The germline CDR1 and CDR2 sequences are SGHRS and YFSETQ. CDR3 residues: CASSQLAGGQETQYF. CDR3 coding DNA: TGCGCCAGCAGCCAACTAGCGGGAGGGCAGGAGACCCAGTACTTC.

Details on this clone: A read error may account for a junction end that differs from germline. V and J are TRBV5-1 and TRBJ2-1, with D perhaps TRBD2 (6 bases). CDR1 is SGHRS, CDR2 YFSETQ, per germline. The CDR3 has 15 amino acids. CDR3 protein: CASSLNLGTPAERVF. The CDR3 coding sequence is TGCGCCAGCAGCCTAAACCTCGGGACTCCCGCGGAGCGTGTCTTC.

In this sample, this clone turned up many times. The chain has TRBV2 and TRBJ2-7, with D perhaps matching TRBD2 (5 bases). Germline V CDR1 and CDR2: SNHLY, FYNNEI. Trimming stripped 6 bases from V and 11 bases from J, with 23 bases between. CDR3 size: 14 residues. CDR3 sequence (DNA): TGTGCCAGCAGAGGCGTTGGACTCGCGGTCGTAAAGTACTTC. This codes for CASRGVGLAVVKYF.

This clone has ten or more counts. V usage is TRBV28 and J usage is TRBJ1-3; the D gene is possibly TRBD1 (5 bases). This CDR3 contains 15 residues. Germline-derived CDR1 and CDR2 are MDHEN and SYDVKM. V was shortened by 4 bases and J by 3 bases, with 13 bases between the two germline ends. The CDR3 loop is CASSSSGGGGNTIYF. In DNA, the CDR3 is TGTGCCAGCAGTTCAAGCGGGGGTGGTGGAAACACCATATATTTT.